This TCR beta chain emerged from a study of Ad26.COV2.S vaccination and SARS-CoV-2 variants. The wider study: Trial arm assignment for the donor was COV1001 Ad26.COV2.S. The authors gave Ad26.COV2.S intramuscularly, either once or twice 56 days apart. Study-wide results and caveats: Vaccine recipients had higher spike-specific TCR breadth than placebo recipients.

This CDR3 contains 15 residues. In germline, CDR1 is SGDLS, CDR2 YYNGEE. Trimming removed 0 bases from V and 3 bases from J, with 13 bases in between. Method: immunoSEQ multiplex PCR; TCRdb's copy keeps in-frame clones and lacks some. The sample consists of a few hundred thousand clones, around 93% of them appearing once. Treatment defined: around 19 received Ad26.COV2.S at low or high dose, single or two shots; a few received placebo; per-sample allocation not given. The investigators took samples on day 63 after the first vaccine or placebo injection. Cohort 1b enrolled adults aged 18-55 years in Boston. To note about this clone: Its antigen is unknown.

The source of this sequence is a person between 18 and 65 years old who received the Ad26.COV2.S COVID-19 vaccine or a placebo. This material consisted of peripheral blood, taken in a trial of Ad26.COV2.S vaccine versus placebo. The chain has TRBV9 and TRBJ2-7; D remains unclear. The CDR3 is CASSVAGGPGYEQYF. The CDR3 DNA reads TGTGCCAGCAGCGTAGCAGGCGGACCAGGCTACGAGCAGTACTTC.